The clone carrying this TCR beta chain was counted many times. Breast cancer patients provided tissue from their axillary draining lymph nodes. The CDR3 sequence is 17 residues long. Germline V gene data show CDR1 as SGHTA and CDR2 as FQGTGA. The J segment lost 8 bases and the V segment lost 2 bases, leaving 12 bases of the junction unmatched. Each CDR3 protein is one row after TCRdb ran MiXCR on the multiplex PCR reads. The data contain about 180,000 distinct CDR3 sequences, approximately 30% of them singletons. This sample is part of a study of breast tumors, draining lymph nodes, adjacent tissues. Sequenced sample: axillary lymph node tissue. The TCR comes from a female donor with breast cancer. Some clones in this sample may be carry-over from other donors' samples. The chain employs TRBV7-3 and TRBJ2-1; 10 bases are shared with TRBD2. CDR3 in DNA: TGTGCCAGCAGCTTACGCCCCAGGACTAGCGGAATCTATGAGCAGTTCTTC. This encodes CASSLRPRTSGIYEQFF.